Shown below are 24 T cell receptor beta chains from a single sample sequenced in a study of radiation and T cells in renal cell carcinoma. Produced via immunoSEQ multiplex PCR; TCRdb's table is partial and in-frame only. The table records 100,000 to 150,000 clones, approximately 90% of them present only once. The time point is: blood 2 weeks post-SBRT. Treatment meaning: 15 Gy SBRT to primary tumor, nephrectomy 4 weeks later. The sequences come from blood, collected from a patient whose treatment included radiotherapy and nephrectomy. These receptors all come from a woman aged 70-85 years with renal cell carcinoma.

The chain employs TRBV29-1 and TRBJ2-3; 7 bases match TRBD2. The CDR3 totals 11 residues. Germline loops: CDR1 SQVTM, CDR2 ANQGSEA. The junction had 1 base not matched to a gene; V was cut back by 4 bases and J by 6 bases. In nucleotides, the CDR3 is TGCAGCGTTGCACTAGCGGATACGCAGTATTTT. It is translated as CSVALADTQYF.

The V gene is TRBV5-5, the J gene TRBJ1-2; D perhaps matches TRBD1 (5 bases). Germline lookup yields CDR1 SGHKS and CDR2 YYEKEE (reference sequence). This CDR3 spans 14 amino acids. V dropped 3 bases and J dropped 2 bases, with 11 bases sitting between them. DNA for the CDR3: TGTGCCAGCAGCTCTGGGACGGTGAACTATGGCTACACCTTC. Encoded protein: CASSSGTVNYGYTF.

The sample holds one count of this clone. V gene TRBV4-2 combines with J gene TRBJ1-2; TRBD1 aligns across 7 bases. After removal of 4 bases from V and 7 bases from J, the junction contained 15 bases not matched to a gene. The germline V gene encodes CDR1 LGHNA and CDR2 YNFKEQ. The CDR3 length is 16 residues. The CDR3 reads CASSLPEEGARRGYTF. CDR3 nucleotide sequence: TGTGCCAGCAGCCTCCCAGAGGAGGGGGCGCGTCGTGGCTACACCTTC.

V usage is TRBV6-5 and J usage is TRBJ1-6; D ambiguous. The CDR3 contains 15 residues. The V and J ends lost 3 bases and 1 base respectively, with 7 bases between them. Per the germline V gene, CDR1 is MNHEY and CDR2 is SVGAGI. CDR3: CASSYFGSYNSPLHF. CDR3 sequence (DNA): TGTGCCAGCAGTTATTTTGGTTCCTATAATTCACCCCTCCACTTT.

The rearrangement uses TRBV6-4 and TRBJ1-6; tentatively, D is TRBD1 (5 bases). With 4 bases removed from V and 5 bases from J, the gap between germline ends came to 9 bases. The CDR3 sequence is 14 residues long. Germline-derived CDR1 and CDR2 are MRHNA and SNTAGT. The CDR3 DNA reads TGTGCCAGCAGTGTAGACAGCGATAATTCACCCCTCCACTTT. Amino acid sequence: CASSVDSDNSPLHF.

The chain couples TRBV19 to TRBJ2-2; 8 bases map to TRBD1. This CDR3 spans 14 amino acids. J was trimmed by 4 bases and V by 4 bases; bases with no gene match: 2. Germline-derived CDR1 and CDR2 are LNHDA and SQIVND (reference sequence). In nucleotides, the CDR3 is TGTGCCAGTAGTACCAGGGGGCTCACCGGGGAGCTGTTTTTT. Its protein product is CASSTRGLTGELFF.

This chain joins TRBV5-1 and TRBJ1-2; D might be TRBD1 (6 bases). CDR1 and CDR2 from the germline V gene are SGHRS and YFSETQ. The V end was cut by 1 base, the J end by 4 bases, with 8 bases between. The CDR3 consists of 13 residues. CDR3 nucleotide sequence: TGCGCCAGCAGCTTGCTACAGGGCTATGGCTACACCTTC. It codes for CASSLLQGYGYTF.

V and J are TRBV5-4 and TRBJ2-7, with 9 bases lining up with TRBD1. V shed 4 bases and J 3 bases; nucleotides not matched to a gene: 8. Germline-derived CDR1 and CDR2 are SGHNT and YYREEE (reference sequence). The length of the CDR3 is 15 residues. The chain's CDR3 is CASSNPGTGIYEQYF. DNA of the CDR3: TGTGCCAGCAGCAACCCCGGGACAGGGATCTACGAGCAGTACTTC.

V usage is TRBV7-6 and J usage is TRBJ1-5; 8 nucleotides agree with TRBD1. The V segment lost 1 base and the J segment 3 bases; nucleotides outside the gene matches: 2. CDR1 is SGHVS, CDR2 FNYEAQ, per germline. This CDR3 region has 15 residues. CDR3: CASSLGTGNNQPQHF. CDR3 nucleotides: TGTGCCAGCAGCTTAGGGACAGGGAACAATCAGCCCCAGCATTTT.

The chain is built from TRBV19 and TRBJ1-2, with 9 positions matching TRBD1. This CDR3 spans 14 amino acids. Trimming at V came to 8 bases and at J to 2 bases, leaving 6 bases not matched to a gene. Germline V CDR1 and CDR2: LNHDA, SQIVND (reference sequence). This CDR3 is CASWGDRENYGYTF. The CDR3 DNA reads TGTGCCAGTTGGGGGGACAGGGAAAACTATGGCTACACCTTC.

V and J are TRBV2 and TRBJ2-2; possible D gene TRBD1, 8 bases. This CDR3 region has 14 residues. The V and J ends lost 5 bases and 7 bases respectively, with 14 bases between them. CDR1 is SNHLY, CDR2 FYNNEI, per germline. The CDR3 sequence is CASSWTGRDGELFF. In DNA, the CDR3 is TGTGCCAGCAGTTGGACAGGGAGGGACGGGGAGCTGTTTTTT. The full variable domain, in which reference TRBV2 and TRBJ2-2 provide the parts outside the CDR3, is EPEVTQTPSHQVTQMGQEVILRCVPISNHLYFYWYRQILGQKVEFLVSFYNNEISEKSEIFDDQFSVERPDGSNFTLKIRSTKLEDSAMYFCASSWTGRDGELFFGEGSRLTVL.

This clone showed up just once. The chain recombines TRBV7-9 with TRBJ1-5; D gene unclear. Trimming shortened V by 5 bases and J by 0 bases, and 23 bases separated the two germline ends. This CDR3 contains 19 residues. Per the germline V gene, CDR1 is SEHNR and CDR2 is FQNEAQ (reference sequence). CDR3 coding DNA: TGTGCCAGCAGCCAGCCGAGGTCTAGACTCGGGTATAGCAATCAGCCCCAGCATTTT. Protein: CASSQPRSRLGYSNQPQHF.

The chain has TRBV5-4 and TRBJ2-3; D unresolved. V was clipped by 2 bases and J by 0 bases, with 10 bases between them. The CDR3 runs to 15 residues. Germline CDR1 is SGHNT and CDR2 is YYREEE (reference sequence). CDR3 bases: TGTGCCAGCAGCTTTGACCAGGCTAGCACAGATACGCAGTATTTT. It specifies CASSFDQASTDTQYF.

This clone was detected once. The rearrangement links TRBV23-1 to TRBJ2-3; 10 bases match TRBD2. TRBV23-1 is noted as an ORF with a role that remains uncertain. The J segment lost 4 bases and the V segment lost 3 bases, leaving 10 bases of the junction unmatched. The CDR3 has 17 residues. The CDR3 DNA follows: TGCGCCAGCAGTCATACTACTAGCGGGGATCAGTCAGATACGCAGTATTTT. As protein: CASSHTTSGDQSDTQYF.

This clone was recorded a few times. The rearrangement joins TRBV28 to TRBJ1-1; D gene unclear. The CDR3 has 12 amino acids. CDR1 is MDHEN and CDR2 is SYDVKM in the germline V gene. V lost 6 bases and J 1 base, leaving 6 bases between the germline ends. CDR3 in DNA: TGTGCCAGCAGGACGCAGAACACTGAAGCTTTCTTT. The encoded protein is CASRTQNTEAFF.

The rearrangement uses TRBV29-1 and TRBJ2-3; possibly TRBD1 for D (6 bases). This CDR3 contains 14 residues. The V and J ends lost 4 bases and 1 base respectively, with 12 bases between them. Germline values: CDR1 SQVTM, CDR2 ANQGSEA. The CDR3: CSVGGGAGTDTQYF. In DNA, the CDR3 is TGCAGCGTTGGTGGGGGCGCAGGCACAGATACGCAGTATTTT.

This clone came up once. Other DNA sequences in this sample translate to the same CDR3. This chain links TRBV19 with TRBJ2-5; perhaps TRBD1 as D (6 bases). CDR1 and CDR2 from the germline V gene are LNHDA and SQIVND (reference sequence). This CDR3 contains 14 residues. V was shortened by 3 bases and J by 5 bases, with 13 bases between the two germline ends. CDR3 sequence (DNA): TGTGCCAGTAGTATCGGGCAGGGGCAGGAGACCCAGTACTTC. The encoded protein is CASSIGQGQETQYF.

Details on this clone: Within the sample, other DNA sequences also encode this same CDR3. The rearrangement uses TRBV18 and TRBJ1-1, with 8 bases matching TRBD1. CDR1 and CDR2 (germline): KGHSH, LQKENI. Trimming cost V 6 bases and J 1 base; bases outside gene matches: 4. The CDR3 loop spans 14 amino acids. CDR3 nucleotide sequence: TGTGCCAGCTCGCTCGGACAGGGGAACACTGAAGCTTTCTTT. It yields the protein CASSLGQGNTEAFF.

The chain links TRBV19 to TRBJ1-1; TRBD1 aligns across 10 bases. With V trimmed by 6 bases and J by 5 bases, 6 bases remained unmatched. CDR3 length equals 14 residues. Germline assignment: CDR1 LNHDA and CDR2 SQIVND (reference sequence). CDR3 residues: CASRQTGGGTEAFF. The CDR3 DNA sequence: TGTGCCAGTAGACAGACAGGGGGCGGAACTGAAGCTTTCTTT.

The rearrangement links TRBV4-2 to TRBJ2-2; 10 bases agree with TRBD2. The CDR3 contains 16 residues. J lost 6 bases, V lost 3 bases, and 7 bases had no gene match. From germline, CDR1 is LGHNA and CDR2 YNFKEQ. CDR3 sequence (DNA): TGTGCCAGCAGCCACGCAGCGGGGGGGGTAGCCGGGGAGCTGTTTTTT. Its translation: CASSHAAGGVAGELFF.

This CDR3 is CSVDRRGGLEQFF. As DNA, the CDR3 is TGCAGCGTTGACCGGCGGGGGGGCTTAGAGCAGTTCTTC. The V and J genes are TRBV29-1 and TRBJ2-1; the match to TRBD2 covers 9 bases. Germline V gives CDR1 SQVTM, CDR2 ANQGSEA. The CDR3 runs 13 residues. The V and J ends lost 3 bases and 10 bases, in that order; junction bases with no gene match: 7.

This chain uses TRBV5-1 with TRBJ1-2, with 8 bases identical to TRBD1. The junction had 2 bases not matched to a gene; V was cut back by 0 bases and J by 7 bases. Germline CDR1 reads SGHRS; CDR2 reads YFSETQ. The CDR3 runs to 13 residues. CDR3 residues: CASSLDTGGGYTF. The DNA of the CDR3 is TGCGCCAGCAGCTTGGATACAGGGGGTGGCTACACCTTC.

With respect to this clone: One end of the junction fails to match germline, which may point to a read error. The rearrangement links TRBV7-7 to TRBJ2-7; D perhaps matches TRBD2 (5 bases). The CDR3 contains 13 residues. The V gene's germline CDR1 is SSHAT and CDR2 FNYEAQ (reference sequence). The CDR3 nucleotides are TGTGCTAGCAGCTTAGCGCTCAGCTACGAGCAGTACTTC. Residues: CASSLALSYEQYF.

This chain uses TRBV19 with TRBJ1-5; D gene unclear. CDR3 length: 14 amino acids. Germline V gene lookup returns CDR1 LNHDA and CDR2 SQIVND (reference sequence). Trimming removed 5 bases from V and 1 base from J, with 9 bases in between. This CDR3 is CASSVSGSNQPQHF. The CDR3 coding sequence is TGTGCCAGTAGTGTAAGCGGGAGCAATCAGCCCCAGCATTTT.